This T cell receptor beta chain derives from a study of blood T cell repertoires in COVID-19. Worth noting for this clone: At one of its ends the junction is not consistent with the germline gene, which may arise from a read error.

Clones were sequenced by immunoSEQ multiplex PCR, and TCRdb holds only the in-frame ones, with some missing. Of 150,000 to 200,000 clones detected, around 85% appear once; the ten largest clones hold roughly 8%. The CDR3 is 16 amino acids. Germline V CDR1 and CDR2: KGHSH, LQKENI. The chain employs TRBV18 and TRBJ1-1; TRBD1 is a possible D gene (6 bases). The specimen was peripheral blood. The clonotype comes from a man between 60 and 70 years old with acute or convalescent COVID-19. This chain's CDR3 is CASSSPGAGGGTEAFF. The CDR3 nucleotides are TGTGCCAGCTCATCACCGGGGGCCGGCGGGGGGACTGAAGCTTTCTTT.